This is a list of T cell receptor beta chains from one sample in a study of shared clonotypes between healthy human individuals. TCRdb's table, derived via immunoSEQ multiplex PCR, lists solely in-frame clones and lacks some. The sample has some 2,000,000 clones; approximately 95% are singletons. The specimen sequenced was naive CD8+ T cells sorted from blood. The receptors derive from a man between 18 and 35 years old in good health. The conserved cysteine and the conserved F or W are not part of the CDR3 here. Fields, in order: CDR3 length, J gene, V gene, CDR3 protein.

length: 17; J: TRBJ2-4; V: TRBV7-9; CDR3: ASSPPSGVIGTTKNIQY
length: 13; J: TRBJ2-7; V: TRBV28; CDR3: ASSLRWGGGYEQY
length: 12; J: TRBJ1-2; V: TRBV27; CDR3: ASSFGGANYGYT
length: 12; J: TRBJ1-1; V: TRBV5-1; CDR3: ASSWRQGHTEAF
length: 11; J: TRBJ2-1; V: TRBV30; CDR3: AWSVGGAGEQF
length: 12; J: TRBJ2-7; V: TRBV5-6; CDR3: ASSFLAGAYEQY
length: 12; J: TRBJ1-5; V: TRBV6-5; CDR3: ASSYSTGVQPQH
length: 12; J: TRBJ2-5; V: TRBV5-4; CDR3: ASSLGGFQETQY
length: 13; J: TRBJ1-5; V: TRBV6-1; CDR3: ASSDPRGGNQPQH
length: 13; J: TRBJ2-7; V: TRBV5-5; CDR3: ASSEGSAGTHEQY
length: 14; J: TRBJ2-1; V: TRBV7-6; CDR3: ASSLQIGLSYNEQF
length: 14; J: TRBJ2-5; V: TRBV6-5; CDR3: ASSYVSISGQETQY
length: 11; J: TRBJ2-7; V: TRBV7-8; CDR3: ASSEINPYEQY
length: 12; J: TRBJ2-3; V: TRBV29-1; CDR3: SVEQGWNTDTQY
length: 13; J: TRBJ1-1; V: TRBV11-2; CDR3: ASSLEGGWNTEAF
length: 12; J: TRBJ2-7; V: TRBV2; CDR3: ASSGRVSAYEQY
length: 12; J: TRBJ2-1; V: TRBV27; CDR3: ASSGTSGVDEQF
length: 12; J: TRBJ1-5; V: TRBV13; CDR3: ASSLRDSNQPQH
length: 12; J: TRBJ1-1; V: TRBV28; CDR3: ASRDRGGVTEAF
length: 12; J: TRBJ2-5; V: TRBV27; CDR3: ASSSGTAGETQY
length: 13; J: TRBJ1-5; V: TRBV28; CDR3: ASSLRGQGIQPQH
length: 10; J: TRBJ1-1; V: TRBV10-3; CDR3: AIRPQGTEAF
length: 13; J: TRBJ2-2; V: TRBV9; CDR3: ASSVATQITGELF
length: 12; J: TRBJ2-7; V: TRBV5-6; CDR3: ASSGGTGMHEQY
length: 12; J: TRBJ2-1; V: TRBV9; CDR3: ASSPDSAYNEQF
length: 13; J: TRBJ2-3; V: TRBV9; CDR3: ASSVYHFSTDTQY
length: 13; J: TRBJ1-1; V: TRBV4-2; CDR3: ASSQEAGVRTEAF
length: 13; J: TRBJ2-7; V: TRBV4-1; CDR3: ASSQARSGYYEQY
length: 14; J: TRBJ1-6; V: TRBV4-3; CDR3: ASSQDRGTGGAPLH
length: 10; J: TRBJ2-7; V: TRBV27; CDR3: ASSHSFNEQY
length: 14; J: TRBJ1-4; V: TRBV13; CDR3: ASSPVGDRGGEKLF
length: 15; J: TRBJ2-6; V: TRBV7-9; CDR3: ASSLDGQGTGANVLT
length: 10; J: TRBJ1-1; V: TRBV6-5; CDR3: ASSTAGTEAF